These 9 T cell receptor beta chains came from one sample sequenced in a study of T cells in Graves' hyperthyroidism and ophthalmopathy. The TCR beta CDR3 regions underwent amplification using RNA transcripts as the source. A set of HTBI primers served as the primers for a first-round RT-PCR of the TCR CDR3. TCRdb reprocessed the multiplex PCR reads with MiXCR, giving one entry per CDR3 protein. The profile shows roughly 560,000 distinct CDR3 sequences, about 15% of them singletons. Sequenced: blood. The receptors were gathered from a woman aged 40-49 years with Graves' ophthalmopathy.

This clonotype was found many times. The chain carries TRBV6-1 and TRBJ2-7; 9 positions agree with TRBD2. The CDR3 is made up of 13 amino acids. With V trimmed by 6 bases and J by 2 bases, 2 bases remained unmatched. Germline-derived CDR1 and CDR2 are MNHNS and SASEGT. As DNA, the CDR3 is TGTGCCAGCAGCCGCGGGAGGGCCTACGAGCAGTACTTC. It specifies CASSRGRAYEQYF.

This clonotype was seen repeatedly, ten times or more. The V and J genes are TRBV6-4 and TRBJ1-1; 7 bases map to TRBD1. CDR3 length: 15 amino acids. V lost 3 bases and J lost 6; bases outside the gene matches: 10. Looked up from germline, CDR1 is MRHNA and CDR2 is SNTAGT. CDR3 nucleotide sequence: TGTGCCAGCAGTGAGGAAGGGGGCGCGTCCTCTGAAGCTTTCTTT. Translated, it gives CASSEEGGASSEAFF.

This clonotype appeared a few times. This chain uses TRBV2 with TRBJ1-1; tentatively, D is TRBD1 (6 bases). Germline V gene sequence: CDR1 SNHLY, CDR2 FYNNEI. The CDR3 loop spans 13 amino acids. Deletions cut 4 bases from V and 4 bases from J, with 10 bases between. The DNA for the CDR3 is TGTGCCAGCAGTGTCCAGGGGACCACTGAAGCTTTCTTT. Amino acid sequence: CASSVQGTTEAFF.

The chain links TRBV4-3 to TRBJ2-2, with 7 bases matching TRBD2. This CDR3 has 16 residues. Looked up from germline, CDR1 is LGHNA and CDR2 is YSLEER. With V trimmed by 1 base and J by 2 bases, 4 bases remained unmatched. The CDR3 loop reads CASSQGLAENTGELFF. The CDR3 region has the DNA TGCGCCAGCAGCCAAGGGCTAGCGGAAAACACCGGGGAGCTGTTTTTT.

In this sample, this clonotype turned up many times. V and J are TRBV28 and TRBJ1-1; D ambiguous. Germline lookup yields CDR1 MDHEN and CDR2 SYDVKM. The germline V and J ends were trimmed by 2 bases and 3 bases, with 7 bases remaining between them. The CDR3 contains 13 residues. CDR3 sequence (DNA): TGTGCCAGCAGTTTAGGCGGCGACACTGAAGCTTTCTTT. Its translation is CASSLGGDTEAFF.

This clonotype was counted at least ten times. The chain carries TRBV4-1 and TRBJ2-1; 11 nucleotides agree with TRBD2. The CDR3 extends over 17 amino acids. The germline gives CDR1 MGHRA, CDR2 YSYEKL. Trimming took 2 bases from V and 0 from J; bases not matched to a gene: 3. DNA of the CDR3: TGCGCCAGCAGCCAAAGACTAGCGGGAAGCTCCTACAATGAGCAGTTCTTC. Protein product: CASSQRLAGSSYNEQFF.

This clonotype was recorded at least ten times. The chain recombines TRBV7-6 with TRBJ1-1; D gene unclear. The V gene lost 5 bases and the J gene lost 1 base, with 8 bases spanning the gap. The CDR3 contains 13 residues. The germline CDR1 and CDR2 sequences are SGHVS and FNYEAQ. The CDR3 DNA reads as TGTGCCAGCAGCGACGGGGAGAACACTGAAGCTTTCTTT. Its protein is CASSDGENTEAFF.

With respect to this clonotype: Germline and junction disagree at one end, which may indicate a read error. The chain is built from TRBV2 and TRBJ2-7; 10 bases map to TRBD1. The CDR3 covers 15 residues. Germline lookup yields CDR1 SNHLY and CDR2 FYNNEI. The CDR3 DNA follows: TGTGCCAGCAGTGTTACCGGGACAGGGGCCTACGAGCAGCACTTC. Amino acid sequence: CASSVTGTGAYEQHF.

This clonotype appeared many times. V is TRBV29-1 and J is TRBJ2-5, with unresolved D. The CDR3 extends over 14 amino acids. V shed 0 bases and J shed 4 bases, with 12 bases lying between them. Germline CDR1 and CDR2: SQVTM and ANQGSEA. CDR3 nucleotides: TGCAGCGTTGAAGATATGGGCTTCGGAGAGACCCAGTACTTC. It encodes CSVEDMGFGETQYF.